This record looks at one TCR beta chain sequence and its context. This sample was taken from a study of somatic mutations in cytotoxic T cells in rheumatoid arthritis. The germline V gene encodes CDR1 PRHDT and CDR2 FYEKMQ (reference sequence). CDR3 length: 13 residues. With 6 bases removed from V and 7 bases from J, the gap between germline ends came to 15 bases. Clones were sequenced by immunoSEQ multiplex PCR, and TCRdb holds only the in-frame ones, with some missing. The sample lists about 11,000 clones; under 80% were seen once. The chain recombines TRBV13 with TRBJ1-2, with D perhaps matching TRBD1 (5 bases). The source of this sequence is a man in his sixties or seventies in good health. The sequenced material came from CD8+ T cells sorted from blood. The CDR3 sequence: CASRGQGLFGYTF. CDR3 nucleotide sequence: TGTGCCAGCAGAGGGCAGGGTCTTTTTGGCTACACCTTC.